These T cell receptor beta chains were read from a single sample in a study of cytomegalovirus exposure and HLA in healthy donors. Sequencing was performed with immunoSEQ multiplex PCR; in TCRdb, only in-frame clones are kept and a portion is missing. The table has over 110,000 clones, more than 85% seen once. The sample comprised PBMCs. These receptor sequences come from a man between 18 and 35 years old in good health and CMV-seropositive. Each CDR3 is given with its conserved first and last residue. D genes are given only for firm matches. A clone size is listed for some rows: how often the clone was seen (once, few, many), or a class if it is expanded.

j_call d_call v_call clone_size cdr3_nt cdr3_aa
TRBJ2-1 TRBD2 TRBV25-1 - TGTGCCAGCAGTGAACTTATTAGCGGGGGGGCGAATGAGCAGTTCTTC CASSELISGGANEQFF
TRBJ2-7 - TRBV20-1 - TGCAGTGCTACACAGGAATACGAGCAGTACTTC CSATQEYEQYF
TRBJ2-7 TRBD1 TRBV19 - TGTGCCAGTGCCGGGACAGGGCCCTACGAGCAGTACTTC CASAGTGPYEQYF
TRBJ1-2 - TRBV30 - TGTGCCTGGACCCCAGGGGAGCGCGTTGGCTACACCTTC CAWTPGERVGYTF
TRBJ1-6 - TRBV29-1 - TGCAGCGTTGAAATCCCAAGGGGTACTTTCTCCCTCCACTTT CSVEIPRGTFSLHF
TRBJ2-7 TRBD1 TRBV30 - TGTGCCTGGAGTGTGGGGACAGGAACCTACGAGCAGTACTTC CAWSVGTGTYEQYF
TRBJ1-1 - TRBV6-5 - TGTGCCAGCAGTTACCCTCGGGGGGAAGCTTTCTTT CASSYPRGEAFF
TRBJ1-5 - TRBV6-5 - TGTGCCAGCAGTTACCAACCGGGTGGCAATCAGCCCCAGCATTTT CASSYQPGGNQPQHF
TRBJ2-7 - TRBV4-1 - TGCGCCAGCAGCCGACTATGGACTAACTCCTACGAGCAGTACTTC CASSRLWTNSYEQYF
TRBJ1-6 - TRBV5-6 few TGTGCCAGCAGCCTAAGCCGTTCACCCCTCCACTTT CASSLSRSPLHF
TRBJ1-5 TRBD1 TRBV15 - TGTGCCACCAGCAGCAACCCGACAGGGATTTATAGCAATCAGCCCCAGCATTTT CATSSNPTGIYSNQPQHF
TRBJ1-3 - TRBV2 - TGTGCCAGCAGTGAATTCGGGACAAGAAACACCATATATTTT CASSEFGTRNTIYF
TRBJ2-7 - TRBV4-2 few TGTGCCAGCAGCCAACAGGTCGGTTCCGCCTACGAGCAGTACTTC CASSQQVGSAYEQYF
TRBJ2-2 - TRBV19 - TGTGCCACCCGGGGGAGCGGCGCGAACACCGGGGAGCTGTTTTTT CATRGSGANTGELFF
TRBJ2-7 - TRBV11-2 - TGTGCCAGCAGCTTAGGGTCCTTCGGCGAGCAGTACTTC CASSLGSFGEQYF
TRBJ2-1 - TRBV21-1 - TGTGCCAGCAGCAAATCCATAGGAGGGTCCCATGAGCAGTTCTTC CASSKSIGGSHEQFF
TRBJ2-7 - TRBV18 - TGTGCCAGCTCACCATCAGGGAATAAATTATACGAGCAGTACTTC CASSPSGNKLYEQYF
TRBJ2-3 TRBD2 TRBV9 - TGTGCCAGCAGCCAACTAGCGGCCACATGGGATACGCAGTATTTT CASSQLAATWDTQYF
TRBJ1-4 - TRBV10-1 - TGCGCCAGCAGTGGATCCCGAGGTGGCAGGCGGGGATCGGGGAAACTGTTTTTT CASSGSRGGRRGSGKLFF
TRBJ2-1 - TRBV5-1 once TGCGCCAGCAGCTTGGTCCTCGGCTCCTACAATGAGCAGTTCTTC CASSLVLGSYNEQFF
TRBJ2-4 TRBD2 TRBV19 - TGTGCCAGTAGTTCCTCCGGACTAGCGGGAGGGTCTGTATCCAAAAACATTCAGTACTTC CASSSSGLAGGSVSKNIQYF
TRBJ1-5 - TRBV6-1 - TGTGCCAGCATAGCGCCGGGATATAGCAATCAGCCCCAGCATTTT CASIAPGYSNQPQHF
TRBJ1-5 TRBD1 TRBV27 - TGTGCCAGCAGTCACTCAGGACAGGGGGGATCCGACTCGCGGCCCCAGCATTTT CASSHSGQGGSDSRPQHF
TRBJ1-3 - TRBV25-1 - TGTGCCAGCAGAGACCCCAGGGCTGGAAACACCATATATTTT CASRDPRAGNTIYF
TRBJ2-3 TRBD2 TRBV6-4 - TGTGCCAGCAGTGAGGGGACTAGAAGCACAGATACGCAGTATTTT CASSEGTRSTDTQYF
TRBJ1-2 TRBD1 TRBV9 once TGTGCCAGCAGCGCCGACAGGGGTGGCTACACCTTC CASSADRGGYTF
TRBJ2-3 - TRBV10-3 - TGTGCCATCAGAAAAGGACAGTCAGATACGCAGTATTTT CAIRKGQSDTQYF
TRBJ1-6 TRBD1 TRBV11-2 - TGTGCCAGCAGCGGGGGGGGACAGGGAAATTCACCCCTCCACTTT CASSGGGQGNSPLHF
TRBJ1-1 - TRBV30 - TGTGCCTGGAGCCTGACAGGTGCAGGGGCTGAAGCTTTCTTT CAWSLTGAGAEAFF
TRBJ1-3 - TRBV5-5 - TGTGCCAGCACTTACACCTCTGGAAACACCATATATTTT CASTYTSGNTIYF
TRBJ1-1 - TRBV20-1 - TGCAGTGCTAGACAGTACACTGAAGCTTTCTTT CSARQYTEAFF
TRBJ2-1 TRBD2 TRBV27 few TGTGCCAGCAGTTTCGGGACTAGCGGGTCCAATGAGCAGTTCTTC CASSFGTSGSNEQFF